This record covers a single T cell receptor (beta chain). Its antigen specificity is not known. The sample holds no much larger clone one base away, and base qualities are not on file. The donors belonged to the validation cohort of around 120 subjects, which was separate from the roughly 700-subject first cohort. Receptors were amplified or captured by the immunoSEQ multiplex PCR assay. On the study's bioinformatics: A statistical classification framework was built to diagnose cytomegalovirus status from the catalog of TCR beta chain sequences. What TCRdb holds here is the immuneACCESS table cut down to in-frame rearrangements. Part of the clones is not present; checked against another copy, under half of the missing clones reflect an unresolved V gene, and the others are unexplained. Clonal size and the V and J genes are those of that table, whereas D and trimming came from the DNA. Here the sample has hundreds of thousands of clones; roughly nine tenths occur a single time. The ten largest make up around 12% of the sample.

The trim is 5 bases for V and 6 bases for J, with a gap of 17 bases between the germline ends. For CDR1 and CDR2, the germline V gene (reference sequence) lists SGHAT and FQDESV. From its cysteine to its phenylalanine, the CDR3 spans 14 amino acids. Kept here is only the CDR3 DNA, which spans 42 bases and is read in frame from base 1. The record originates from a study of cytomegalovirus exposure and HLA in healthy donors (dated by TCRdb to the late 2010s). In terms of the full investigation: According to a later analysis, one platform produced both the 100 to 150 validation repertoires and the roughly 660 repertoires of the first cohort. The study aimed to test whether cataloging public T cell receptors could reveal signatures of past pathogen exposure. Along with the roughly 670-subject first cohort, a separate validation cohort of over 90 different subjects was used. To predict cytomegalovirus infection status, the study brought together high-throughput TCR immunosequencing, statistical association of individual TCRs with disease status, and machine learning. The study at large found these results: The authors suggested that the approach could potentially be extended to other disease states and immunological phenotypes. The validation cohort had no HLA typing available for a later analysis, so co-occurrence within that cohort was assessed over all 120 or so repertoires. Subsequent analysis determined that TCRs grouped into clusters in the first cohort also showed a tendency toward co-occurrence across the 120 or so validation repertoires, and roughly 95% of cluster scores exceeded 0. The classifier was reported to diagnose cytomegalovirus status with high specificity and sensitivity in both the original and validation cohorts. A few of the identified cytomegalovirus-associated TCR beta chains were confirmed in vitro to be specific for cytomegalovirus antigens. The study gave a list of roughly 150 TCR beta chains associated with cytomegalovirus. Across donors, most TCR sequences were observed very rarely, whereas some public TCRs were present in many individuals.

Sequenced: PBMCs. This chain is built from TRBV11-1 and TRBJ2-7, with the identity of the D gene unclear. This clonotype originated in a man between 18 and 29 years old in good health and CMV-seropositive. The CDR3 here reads CASSPSGFTREQYF. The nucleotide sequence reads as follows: TGTGCCAGCAGCCCGTCCGGGTTCACCCGCGAGCAGTACTTC.